The 21 T cell receptor beta chains below come from one sample, sequenced in a study of cytomegalovirus exposure and HLA in healthy donors. The PCR had 60 Vbeta and 13 Jbeta primers. TCRdb keeps only in-frame clones here, not all; method: immunoSEQ multiplex PCR. This sample contains 150,000 to 200,000 clones. Source material: PBMCs. The receptor source for this set is a man in his thirties or forties in good health and CMV-seronegative.

The chain joins TRBV2 to TRBJ1-2, with D maybe TRBD1 (5 bases). From germline, CDR1 is SNHLY and CDR2 FYNNEI. The CDR3 is 14 amino acids. V was shortened by 1 base and J by 8 bases, with 14 bases between the two germline ends. CDR3: CASSEELGPGGYTF. CDR3 DNA: TGTGCCAGCAGTGAAGAGTTGGGGCCCGGGGGCTACACCTTC.

V usage is TRBV11-2 and J usage is TRBJ1-4, with D possibly being TRBD1 (5 bases). V dropped 0 bases and J dropped 8 bases, with 16 bases sitting between them. CDR1 and CDR2 (germline): SGHAT, FQNNGV. The CDR3 is 16 residues long. CDR3 loop: CASSLEVVRGGEKLFF. CDR3 sequence (DNA): TGTGCCAGCAGCTTAGAAGTTGTTAGGGGAGGGGAAAAACTGTTTTTT.

This chain links TRBV12-5 with TRBJ2-1; 15 bases agree with TRBD2. The germline V gene encodes CDR1 LGHNT and CDR2 FRNRAP. This CDR3 comprises 20 residues. V gave up 1 base and J gave up 5 bases; unmatched junction bases: 12. DNA for the CDR3: TGTGCTAGTGGTTTGGGGTCCTGGACTAGCGGGAGGGCCAGTAACAATGAGCAGTTCTTC. Protein sequence: CASGLGSWTSGRASNNEQFF.

The chain joins TRBV4-2 to TRBJ2-7; 7 nucleotides line up with TRBD2. V lost 1 base to trimming and J lost 3 bases; unmatched junction nucleotides: 3. CDR3 length equals 14 residues. The germline V gene has CDR1 LGHNA and CDR2 YNFKEQ. In DNA, the CDR3 is TGTGCCAGCAGCCAAGGAGGACTAGTCTACGAGCAGTACTTC. Protein: CASSQGGLVYEQYF.

The V call is TRBV27, the J call TRBJ2-7; D perhaps matches TRBD1 (6 bases). The germline gives CDR1 MNHEY, CDR2 SMNVEV (reference sequence). The ends were cut back, 3 bases at V and 3 bases at J, with 12 bases in the middle. The CDR3 totals 14 residues. CDR3 nucleotide sequence: TGTGCCAGCAGTTTTGGCAGGGGATACTACGAGCAGTACTTC. It encodes CASSFGRGYYEQYF.

The V call is TRBV5-8, the J call TRBJ2-1, with 7 bases matching TRBD2. CDR3 length: 12 amino acids. Trimming removed 0 bases from V and 15 bases from J; junction bases left unmatched: 6. Looked up from germline, CDR1 is SGHTS and CDR2 is YDEGEE. CDR3 sequence (DNA): TGTGCCAGCAGCTTGGATAGGACTAGTTTGTTCTTC. Translation gives CASSLDRTSLFF.

The chain employs TRBV6-4 and TRBJ2-1; 10 bases are shared with TRBD2. CDR3 length: 15 amino acids. V lost 3 bases to trimming and J lost 8 bases; unmatched junction nucleotides: 7. Looked up from germline, CDR1 is MRHNA and CDR2 is SNTAGT. CDR3 nucleotides: TGTGCCAGCAGTGAGTCGGCTAGCGGGAGAGATGAGCAGTTCTTC. Translating it yields CASSESASGRDEQFF.

The chain carries TRBV4-3 and TRBJ2-5; D gene unclear. Trimming cost V 1 base and J 3 bases, with 6 bases left between them. Germline V gene data show CDR1 as LGHNA and CDR2 as YSLEER. CDR3 length: 13 residues. DNA for the CDR3: TGCGCCAGCAGCCAAGGGCTGGAAGAGACCCAGTACTTC. Its protein is CASSQGLEETQYF.

J is TRBJ1-2 and V is TRBV18; D unresolved. Germline CDR1 is KGHSH and CDR2 is LQKENI. Trimming stripped 5 bases from V and 6 bases from J, with 13 bases between. The CDR3 covers 13 residues. The CDR3 loop reads CASSKLAENGYTF. CDR3 bases: TGTGCCAGCTCAAAATTGGCGGAGAATGGCTACACCTTC. Full variable domain (outside the CDR3, taken from reference TRBV18 and TRBJ1-2): NAGVMQNPRHLVRRRGQEARLRCSPMKGHSHVYWYRQLPEEGLKFMVYLQKENIIDESGMPKERFSAEFPKEGPSILRIQQVVRGDSAAYFCASSKLAENGYTFGSGTRLTVV.

The chain recombines TRBV6-1 with TRBJ2-1; D unresolved. The germline V gene encodes CDR1 MNHNS and CDR2 SASEGT. The length of the CDR3 is 15 residues. V lost 2 bases and J lost 2, with 10 bases in between. The CDR3 region has the DNA TGTGCCAGCAGTGAAAGTGCTAGTCCCTACAATGAGCAGTTCTTC. It translates to CASSESASPYNEQFF.

The chain recombines TRBV9 with TRBJ2-5; TRBD2 matches 7 bases. Losses at the gene ends were 6 bases for V and 4 bases for J; bases not matched to a gene: 9. This CDR3 has 14 amino acids. Germline V gene lookup returns CDR1 SGDLS and CDR2 YYNGEE. CDR3 loop: CASIWGGETETQYF. The CDR3 nucleotides read TGTGCCAGCATTTGGGGGGGAGAGACAGAGACCCAGTACTTC.

CDR3 residues: CASSPAGTGSYEQYF. The CDR3, as DNA: TGTGCCAGCAGTCCCGCCGGGACAGGTTCTTACGAGCAGTACTTC. J is TRBJ2-7 and V is TRBV28; TRBD1 matches at 8 bases. Trimming cost V 5 bases and J 4 bases; bases outside gene matches: 10. CDR1 is MDHEN, CDR2 SYDVKM, per germline. The CDR3 has 15 amino acids.

This chain connects TRBV11-2 to TRBJ2-1; 9 bases agree with TRBD1. V gave up 5 bases and J gave up 4 bases; unmatched junction bases: 6. From germline, CDR1 is SGHAT and CDR2 FQNNGV. CDR3 size: 15 residues. In nucleotides, the CDR3 is TGTGCCAGCAGCACGGGGACAGGGAGTTACAATGAGCAGTTCTTC. Translating it yields CASSTGTGSYNEQFF.

This chain joins TRBV7-3 and TRBJ2-3; weak D call: TRBD2 (5 bases). V gave up 5 bases and J gave up 2 bases, with 14 bases separating them. CDR1 is SGHTA and CDR2 is FQGTGA in the germline V gene. There are 15 residues in the CDR3. The CDR3 bases are TGTGCCAGCAGCCGTTACGGGGAGCCCACAGATACGCAGTATTTT. Its protein product is CASSRYGEPTDTQYF.

DNA of the CDR3: TGTGCTAGTGGTTTAACAGGGGGCAGGTCGGGCAATGAGCAGTTCTTC. Its protein is CASGLTGGRSGNEQFF. V and J are TRBV12-5 and TRBJ2-1, with 9 nucleotides matching TRBD1. Trimming removed 3 bases from V and 6 bases from J; junction bases left unmatched: 9. This CDR3 is 16 amino acids long. The germline V gene has CDR1 LGHNT and CDR2 FRNRAP.

The V and J genes are TRBV7-6 and TRBJ2-3; 9 bases match TRBD2. Trimming took 2 bases from V and 2 from J; bases not matched to a gene: 8. The CDR3 consists of 17 residues. Germline loops: CDR1 SGHVS, CDR2 FNYEAQ. The CDR3 nucleotides are TGTGCCAGCAGCTTAAGGGCGGGAGGGCGTCACACAGATACGCAGTATTTT. Translation: CASSLRAGGRHTDTQYF.

This rearrangement joins TRBV18 to TRBJ1-5; the D is unclear. Looked up from germline, CDR1 is KGHSH and CDR2 is LQKENI. The CDR3 loop spans 15 amino acids. Deletions cut 3 bases from V and 7 bases from J, with 16 bases between. CDR3 protein: CASSPSLAGGQPQHF. In nucleotides, the CDR3 is TGTGCCAGCTCACCGTCCCTGGCAGGAGGGCAGCCCCAGCATTTT.

Notes on this clone: One junction end disagrees with the germline gene, perhaps due to a read error. The rearrangement joins TRBV18 to TRBJ1-1; perhaps TRBD1 as D (6 bases). From germline, CDR1 is KGHSH and CDR2 LQKENI. The length of the CDR3 is 15 residues. Here the CDR3 reads CASSPLGQSVPEALF. CDR3 DNA sequence: TGTGCCAGCTCACCGCTCGGACAGAGCGTGCCTGAAGCTCTCTTT. The whole variable domain, filled in from reference TRBV18 and TRBJ1-1, reads NAGVMQNPRHLVRRRGQEARLRCSPMKGHSHVYWYRQLPEEGLKFMVYLQKENIIDESGMPKERFSAEFPKEGPSILRIQQVVRGDSAAYFCASSPLGQSVPEALFGQGTRLTVV.

V usage is TRBV19 and J usage is TRBJ2-7, with D perhaps matching TRBD1 (6 bases). V lost 3 bases, J lost 6 bases, and 12 bases lay in between. The germline gives CDR1 LNHDA, CDR2 SQIVND (reference sequence). This CDR3 comprises 13 residues. The CDR3 region has the DNA TGTGCCAGTAGTATTACAGGGACCGGCGAGCAGTACTTC. Translated, it gives CASSITGTGEQYF.

The chain links TRBV19 to TRBJ1-1, with no clear D. There are 16 residues in the CDR3. V was trimmed by 6 bases and J by 6 bases, leaving 23 bases between them. Germline lookup yields CDR1 LNHDA and CDR2 SQIVND (reference sequence). CDR3 loop: CASRSRGLPSVSEAFF. The CDR3, as DNA: TGTGCCAGTAGGAGTCGCGGGCTACCTAGCGTCTCTGAAGCTTTCTTT. The entire variable domain, with the rest obtained from reference TRBV19 and TRBJ1-1, is as follows: DGGITQSPKYLFRKEGQNVTLSCEQNLNHDAMYWYRQDPGQGLRLIYYSQIVNDFQKGDIAEGYSVSREKKESFPLTVTSAQKNPTAFYLCASRSRGLPSVSEAFFGQGTRLTVV.

The chain has TRBV25-1 and TRBJ1-2; the D is unclear. V dropped 0 bases and J dropped 7 bases, with 3 bases sitting between them. CDR1 is MGHDK, CDR2 SYGVNS, per germline. The CDR3 covers 11 residues. DNA for the CDR3: TGTGCCAGCAGTGAATATCTTGGCTACACCTTC. It translates to CASSEYLGYTF.